The 25 T cell receptor beta chains below all came from one sample that was sequenced in a study of technical replicates of blood from four donors. This table comes from immunoSEQ multiplex PCR, and its TCRdb copy is limited to in-frame clones, with some not included. The sample holds about 82,000 clones, nearly 96% seen once. The sequenced sample was T cells isolated from PBMCs. The receptors originated from a human donor in good health.

The chain joins TRBV7-3 to TRBJ2-5, with D perhaps TRBD2 (7 bases). This CDR3 is built from 14 residues. CDR1 and CDR2 from the germline V gene are SGHTA and FQGTGA. With 5 bases removed from V and 7 bases from J, the gap between germline ends came to 17 bases. This CDR3 reads CASSRWGGGGTQYF. The CDR3 nucleotides are TGTGCCAGCAGCCGATGGGGGGGAGGGGGGACCCAGTACTTC.

This chain uses TRBV5-1 with TRBJ2-7, with TRBD1 matching over 8 bases. With V trimmed by 4 bases and J by 4 bases, 10 bases remained unmatched. The CDR3 contains 15 residues. Germline V lookup: CDR1 SGHRS, CDR2 YFSETQ. The CDR3 DNA follows: TGCGCCAGCAGCAAAATGGACAGGGCGGCTTACGAGCAGTACTTC. Translated: CASSKMDRAAYEQYF.

The chain combines TRBV29-1 with TRBJ1-1; D not certain. Germline CDR1 reads SQVTM; CDR2 reads ANQGSEA. The ends were cut back, 5 bases at V and 0 bases at J, with 16 bases in the middle. The length of the CDR3 is 15 residues. This CDR3 reads CSVKVLDSVNTEAFF. CDR3 coding DNA: TGCAGCGTTAAAGTACTAGACTCGGTGAACACTGAAGCTTTCTTT.

This clone was seen only once. This chain connects TRBV6-6 to TRBJ2-1; 9 bases agree with TRBD2. This CDR3 contains 16 residues. Germline V gene sequence: CDR1 MNHNY, CDR2 SVGAGI (reference sequence). The V gene end was trimmed by 5 bases and the J gene end by 7 bases; junction bases not matched to a gene: 12. The CDR3 coding sequence is TGTGCCAGCAGTGGCTTTAGCGGGAGTATCCAGAATGAGCAGTTCTTC. Amino acids: CASSGFSGSIQNEQFF.

The chain links TRBV6-5 to TRBJ2-1; the D is unclear. CDR3 length: 13 amino acids. Germline CDR1 MNHEY, CDR2 SVGAGI. V shed 0 bases and J shed 7 bases, with 7 bases lying between them. The CDR3 nucleotides are TGTGCCAGCAGTTACTCAGCAATTAATGAGCAGTTCTTC. This encodes CASSYSAINEQFF.

This chain links TRBV5-4 with TRBJ2-3; 7 bases fit TRBD2. Trimming took 7 bases from V and 4 from J; bases not matched to a gene: 12. Germline assignment: CDR1 SGHNT and CDR2 YYREEE (reference sequence). CDR3 size: 15 residues. CDR3 DNA sequence: TGTGCCAGCTTGGCCGGGCGGGAGAGGTCAGATACGCAGTATTTT. Protein product: CASLAGRERSDTQYF.

This chain connects TRBV9 to TRBJ2-3; a weak D match, TRBD2 (6 bases). Germline CDR1 is SGDLS and CDR2 is YYNGEE. The V and J ends lost 2 bases and 5 bases respectively, with 12 bases between them. This CDR3 comprises 14 residues. As DNA, the CDR3 is TGTGCCAGCAGCGTCGGCGGGACCCAAGATACGCAGTATTTT. It yields the protein CASSVGGTQDTQYF.

This chain connects TRBV30 to TRBJ1-4, with D tentatively TRBD1 (6 bases). This CDR3 contains 12 residues. Germline V gene lookup returns CDR1 GTSNPN and CDR2 SVGIG (reference sequence). V was shortened by 5 bases and J by 7 bases, with 11 bases between the two germline ends. The CDR3 nucleotides read TGTGCCTGGGGACAGCCGCTTGAAAAACTGTTTTTT. Protein sequence: CAWGQPLEKLFF.

The chain couples TRBV2 to TRBJ2-5; D is undetermined. Between the trimmed V and J ends, which lost 3 bases and 2 bases, there was a span of 7 bases. The CDR3 sequence is 13 residues long. Germline-derived CDR1 and CDR2 are SNHLY and FYNNEI. The CDR3 DNA sequence: TGTGCCAGCAGTGACCAACTTCAAGAGACCCAGTACTTC. Protein product: CASSDQLQETQYF.

V is TRBV30 and J is TRBJ1-2; D is perhaps TRBD1 (6 bases). CDR1 GTSNPN and CDR2 SVGIG come from the germline V gene (reference sequence). There are 13 residues in the CDR3. Trimming cost V 0 bases and J 5 bases, with 10 bases left between them. DNA for the CDR3: TGTGCCTGGAGTGTACAAGGGGGATATGGCTACACCTTC. Encoded protein: CAWSVQGGYGYTF.

The chain combines TRBV7-3 with TRBJ2-3, with D perhaps TRBD2 (5 bases). The V gene's germline CDR1 is SGHTA and CDR2 FQGTGA. V lost 1 base, J lost 11 bases, and 13 bases lay in between. This CDR3 spans 13 amino acids. CDR3 in amino acids: CASSLNELEEQYF. For the CDR3, the DNA is TGTGCCAGCAGCTTAAATGAACTAGAGGAGCAGTATTTT.

Note on this clone: Other nucleotide sequences from this sample produce the same CDR3. The chain recombines TRBV4-3 with TRBJ1-1; D perhaps matches TRBD1 (5 bases). Germline CDR1 and CDR2: LGHNA and YSLEER. The V end lost 2 bases, the J end lost 0 bases, and 7 bases lay between the germline ends. The CDR3 sequence is 14 residues long. For the CDR3, the DNA is TGCGCCAGCAGCCAACAGGGTCTGAACACTGAAGCTTTCTTT. Encoded protein: CASSQQGLNTEAFF.

The chain carries TRBV14 and TRBJ2-7; D call uncertain. The CDR3 length is 14 residues. CDR1 and CDR2 from the germline V gene are SGHDN and FVKESK. V lost 2 bases, J lost 3 bases, and 11 bases lay in between. In nucleotides, the CDR3 is TGTGCCAGCAGCCAAATTGCGCGCCTCTACGAGCAGTACTTC. This codes for CASSQIARLYEQYF.

The V gene is TRBV6-5, the J gene TRBJ1-2; 7 bases fit TRBD1. The V segment lost 5 bases and the J segment 0 bases; nucleotides outside the gene matches: 3. Germline V gives CDR1 MNHEY, CDR2 SVGAGI. The CDR3 loop spans 14 amino acids. The CDR3: CASSLGTANYGYTF. The DNA of the CDR3 is TGTGCCAGCAGTCTCGGGACAGCTAACTATGGCTACACCTTC.

The CDR3 region is CASSTNPLLVSYTQYF. CDR3 in DNA: TGTGCCAGCAGCACGAACCCCTTGTTAGTTTCGTATACGCAGTATTTT. The chain uses TRBV7-3 and TRBJ2-3; D unresolved. CDR3 length equals 16 residues. CDR1 and CDR2 (germline): SGHTA, FQGTGA. Trimming took off 5 bases at V and 7 bases at J, with 22 bases between the two ends.

This clone occurred once. The genes are TRBV7-9 and TRBJ2-1, with D perhaps TRBD2 (5 bases). The germline CDR1 and CDR2 sequences are SEHNR and FQNEAQ (reference sequence). The CDR3 has 14 amino acids. The V end lost 3 bases, the J end lost 4 bases, and 10 bases lay between the germline ends. CDR3 DNA sequence: TGTGCCAGCAGCTTGGGGAGCGGTTACAATGAGCAGTTCTTC. Translating gives CASSLGSGYNEQFF. The variable domain in full, with the rest retrieved from reference TRBV7-9 and TRBJ2-1, is DTGVSQNPRHKITKRGQNVTFRCDPISEHNRLYWYRQTLGQGPEFLTYFQNEAQLEKSRLLSDRFSAERPKGSFSTLEIQRTEQGDSAMYLCASSLGSGYNEQFFGPGTRLTVL.

In this sample, this clone turned up a few times. This rearrangement joins TRBV5-1 to TRBJ2-7; D is perhaps TRBD2 (6 bases). Germline loops: CDR1 SGHRS, CDR2 YFSETQ. The CDR3 spans 15 residues. V shed 4 bases and J shed 0 bases, with 14 bases lying between them. CDR3 region: CASSRGEDSSYEQYF. Here the CDR3 DNA reads TGCGCCAGCAGCCGCGGGGAGGATTCCTCCTACGAGCAGTACTTC.

The chain employs TRBV4-1 and TRBJ2-1; D is ambiguous. The CDR3 length is 14 residues. Germline loops: CDR1 MGHRA, CDR2 YSYEKL. The ends were cut back, 2 bases at V and 5 bases at J, with 10 bases in the middle. CDR3 in DNA: TGCGCCAGCAGCCAACGCCGGGTAAACAATGAGCAGTTCTTC. Protein sequence: CASSQRRVNNEQFF.

This sequence joins TRBV15 and TRBJ1-5; TRBD1 matches at 8 bases. J was trimmed by 8 bases and V by 6 bases; bases with no gene match: 9. This CDR3 comprises 14 residues. Looked up from germline, CDR1 is LNHNV and CDR2 is YYDKDF (reference sequence). CDR3 in DNA: TGTGCCACCAGAACGGACAGGGAGGTTAAGCCCCAGCATTTT. Translated: CATRTDREVKPQHF.

This chain connects TRBV11-3 to TRBJ1-1; D uncertain. Germline V CDR1 and CDR2: SGHNT, YENEEA. V was cut by 3 bases and J by 5 bases, with 7 bases left in between. This CDR3 spans 12 amino acids. This CDR3 is CASSLEWTEAFF. CDR3 nucleotides: TGTGCCAGCAGCTTGGAGTGGACTGAAGCTTTCTTT.

V usage is TRBV7-8 and J usage is TRBJ2-6, with a tentative D call TRBD2 (7 bases). The CDR3 consists of 16 residues. CDR1 and CDR2 from the germline V gene are SGHVS and FQNEAQ. The V end was cut by 10 bases, the J end by 0 bases, with 16 bases between. CDR3 residues: CAIWGGGRSGANVLTF. The CDR3 coding sequence is TGTGCCATATGGGGAGGGGGACGCTCTGGGGCCAACGTCCTGACTTTC.

The genes are TRBV9 and TRBJ2-7, with D possibly matching TRBD2 (7 bases). CDR3 length: 16 amino acids. The V end lost 2 bases, the J end lost 5 bases, and 20 bases lay between the germline ends. Looked up from germline, CDR1 is SGDLS and CDR2 is YYNGEE. This CDR3 reads CASSVESGTSSDEQYF. CDR3 nucleotides: TGTGCCAGCAGCGTTGAGAGCGGGACATCTTCTGACGAGCAGTACTTC.

The CDR3, as DNA: TGTGCCAGCAGCTCGAGGACAGCTGGAAACACCATATATTTT. Protein: CASSSRTAGNTIYF. The rearrangement joins TRBV11-2 to TRBJ1-3; possibly TRBD1 for D (6 bases). Germline CDR1 SGHAT, CDR2 FQNNGV. This CDR3 spans 14 amino acids. Trimming took 4 bases from V and 2 from J, leaving 9 bases between them.

V is TRBV28 and J is TRBJ2-5; the D gene is possibly TRBD1 (6 bases). Deletions cut 6 bases from V and 0 bases from J, with 11 bases between. Germline CDR1 and CDR2: MDHEN and SYDVKM. The CDR3 totals 14 residues. The CDR3 here is CASSRDTDQETQYF. The CDR3 DNA is TGTGCCAGCAGCCGGGACACCGACCAAGAGACCCAGTACTTC.

The gene calls are TRBV5-5 and TRBJ2-7, with 12 nucleotides matching TRBD2. From germline, CDR1 is SGHKS and CDR2 YYEKEE (reference sequence). CDR3 size: 15 residues. V dropped 5 bases and J dropped 3; count of bases not matched to a gene: 6. The CDR3 loop is CASRIGLAGFYEQYF. In nucleotides, the CDR3 is TGTGCCAGCAGGATAGGACTAGCGGGATTCTACGAGCAGTACTTC.